These 23 T cell receptor beta chains share one sample of origin, sequenced in a study of beta chain features in type 1 diabetes. The isolated RNA, all of it, was reverse transcribed, so expressed TCRB transcripts were what got sequenced. Data came from immunoSEQ multiplex PCR; TCRdb stores just in-frame clones and leaves some out. This repertoire shows around 150,000 clones, approximately 8.8% found once; its top ten account for about 0.65%. Whole-study findings and limits: Type 1 diabetes patients had moderately but significantly shorter TCRB CDR3s in all four CD4+ subsets.

No cognate antigen is known for these TCRs. The source material was central memory CD4+ T cells from blood. These receptors all stem from a woman aged 25 to 39 with type 1 diabetes.

This clone was picked up a small number of times. The chain joins TRBV11-2 to TRBJ2-5, with 7 bases that match TRBD1. Judging by the DNA end, TRBJ2-7 fits better; the J call may be wrong. The CDR3 is made up of 15 amino acids. The germline CDR1 and CDR2 sequences are SGHAT and FQNNGV. CDR3 amino acids: CASSLNPGQPYEQYF. In nucleotides, the CDR3 is TGTGCCAGCAGCCTCAATCCGGGACAGCCCTACGAGCAGTACTTC.

The V gene is TRBV19, the J gene TRBJ1-5; TRBD1 matches at 8 bases. Germline V CDR1 and CDR2: LNHDA, SQIVND (reference sequence). V lost 5 bases, J lost 0 bases, and 6 bases stayed unmatched. The CDR3 runs to 16 residues. The CDR3 reads CASSSPGQGSNQPQHF. The CDR3, as DNA: TGTGCCAGTAGTTCCCCCGGACAGGGTAGCAATCAGCCCCAGCATTTT.

This clone was observed a few times. V is TRBV2 and J is TRBJ2-7, with 11 bases lining up with TRBD1. CDR3 size: 14 residues. Germline values: CDR1 SNHLY, CDR2 FYNNEI. J gave up 4 bases and V 7 bases, and 6 bases lay outside the gene matches. CDR3 in DNA: TGTGCCAGCAATGGACAGGGGGCCGTTTACGAGCAGTACTTC. It codes for CASNGQGAVYEQYF. Using reference TRBV2 and TRBJ2-7 for the parts outside the CDR3, the full variable domain is EPEVTQTPSHQVTQMGQEVILRCVPISNHLYFYWYRQILGQKVEFLVSFYNNEISEKSEIFDDQFSVERPDGSNFTLKIRSTKLEDSAMYFCASNGQGAVYEQYFGPGTRLTVT.

The V call is TRBV30, the J call TRBJ2-4; D is perhaps TRBD2 (5 bases). Trimming cost V 1 base and J 6 bases, with 10 bases left between them. Germline assignment: CDR1 GTSNPN and CDR2 SVGIG (reference sequence). There are 13 residues in the CDR3. The CDR3 sequence: CAWSGGRGNIQYF. The CDR3 region has the DNA TGTGCCTGGAGTGGTGGGAGAGGAAACATTCAGTACTTC.

This chain joins TRBV7-8 and TRBJ2-6, with D possibly matching TRBD1 (5 bases). CDR3 size: 17 residues. Germline V CDR1 and CDR2: SGHVS, FQNEAQ. Trimming stripped 6 bases from V and 4 bases from J, with 19 bases between. CDR3: CASRTVDSGSGANVLTF. The DNA for the CDR3 is TGTGCCAGCAGGACAGTAGATTCAGGGTCCGGGGCCAACGTCCTGACTTTC.

This clone has more than one count but fewer than ten. The genes are TRBV9 and TRBJ2-1; tentative D call: TRBD1 (6 bases). The CDR3 spans 15 residues. Trimming took off 4 bases at V and 7 bases at J, with 18 bases between the two ends. Germline loops: CDR1 SGDLS, CDR2 YYNGEE. CDR3 region: CASSPQGLAVNEQFF. The DNA of the CDR3 is TGTGCCAGCAGCCCCCAGGGGCTGGCGGTGAATGAGCAGTTCTTC.

The chain combines TRBV7-9 with TRBJ1-2, with D hard to call. V lost 2 bases and J lost 4, with 2 bases in between. The germline CDR1 and CDR2 sequences are SEHNR and FQNEAQ (reference sequence). The CDR3 covers 11 residues. The CDR3 loop reads CASSLRYGYTF. The DNA of the CDR3 is TGTGCCAGCAGCTTACGCTATGGCTACACCTTC.

This clone showed up just a few times. The CDR3 protein is CASSSHMGGWNEQFF. CDR3 nucleotides: TGCGCCAGCAGCTCGCATATGGGGGGGTGGAATGAGCAGTTCTTC. V is TRBV5-1 and J is TRBJ2-1; TRBD2 matches 7 bases. The CDR3 length is 15 residues. The J segment lost 7 bases and the V segment lost 3 bases, leaving 10 bases of the junction unmatched. Per the germline V gene, CDR1 is SGHRS and CDR2 is YFSETQ.

The chain couples TRBV30 to TRBJ2-1; D not certain. Trimming stripped 3 bases from V and 5 bases from J, with 14 bases between. The CDR3 spans 14 residues. The germline CDR1 and CDR2 sequences are GTSNPN and SVGIG (reference sequence). CDR3 coding DNA: TGTGCCTGGAGCGTCCCGGGTAGCCACAATGAGCAGTTCTTC. Translation gives CAWSVPGSHNEQFF.

In DNA, the CDR3 is TGTGCCAGCAGCGGGACCGGGACTAGCATTGGGGCCCAGTACTTC. Translating gives CASSGTGTSIGAQYF. The rearrangement links TRBV9 to TRBJ2-5; 9 bases are shared with TRBD2. The CDR3 runs 15 residues. Trimming at V came to 3 bases and at J to 9 bases, leaving 12 bases not matched to a gene. Germline loops: CDR1 SGDLS, CDR2 YYNGEE.

This sequence joins TRBV5-1 and TRBJ2-5; 13 nucleotides agree with TRBD2. Unmatched junction bases numbered 8, after V lost 1 base and J lost 5 bases. Germline lookup yields CDR1 SGHRS and CDR2 YFSETQ. This CDR3 region has 17 residues. CDR3: CASSLTSGRALGETQYF. CDR3 coding DNA: TGCGCCAGCAGCTTGACTAGCGGGAGGGCGCTCGGGGAGACCCAGTACTTC.

A word on this clone: The junction departs from the called germline gene at one end, perhaps through a read error. This chain uses TRBV9 with TRBJ2-1; 11 nucleotides line up with TRBD2. The CDR3 totals 14 residues. CDR1 SGDLS and CDR2 YYNGEE come from the germline V gene. In DNA form, the CDR3 reads TGTGCCAGCACCGTAGCGGGAGGGCCGGGTGAGCAGTTCTTC. Amino acids: CASTVAGGPGEQFF.

The chain employs TRBV2 and TRBJ2-5; TRBD1 matches at 9 bases. Trimming cost V 8 bases and J 4 bases; bases outside gene matches: 11. Germline V CDR1 and CDR2: SNHLY, FYNNEI. The CDR3 is 15 amino acids. CDR3 loop: CASRNRDRVSETQYF. The CDR3 coding sequence is TGTGCCAGCCGGAACCGGGACAGGGTATCAGAGACCCAGTACTTC.

In its sample, this clone was seen a few times. The genes are TRBV30 and TRBJ2-5, with TRBD1 as a possible D gene (5 bases). Trimming shortened V by 3 bases and J by 6 bases, and 11 bases separated the two germline ends. CDR1 is GTSNPN, CDR2 SVGIG, per germline (reference sequence). The CDR3 has 12 residues. The CDR3 protein is CAWRRGTKTQYF. Here the CDR3 DNA reads TGTGCCTGGAGAAGGGGTACGAAGACCCAGTACTTC.

Points on this clone: Different DNA sequences within this sample yield the same CDR3. This rearrangement joins TRBV4-1 to TRBJ1-2; D ambiguous. V shed 3 bases and J shed 3 bases, with 5 bases lying between them. Germline V CDR1 and CDR2: MGHRA, YSYEKL. CDR3 length: 12 residues. The CDR3 coding sequence is TGCGCCAGCAGCCAGGCGGACTATGGCTACACCTTC. Its protein product is CASSQADYGYTF.

V and J are TRBV7-9 and TRBJ1-1; D possibly corresponds to TRBD1 (5 bases). The CDR3 length is 13 residues. Looked up from germline, CDR1 is SEHNR and CDR2 is FQNEAQ (reference sequence). V lost 5 bases and J lost 1, with 8 bases in between. CDR3 amino acids: CASSRGGNTEAFF. The CDR3 region has the DNA TGTGCCAGCAGCCGGGGGGGGAACACTGAAGCTTTCTTT.

The chain has TRBV2 and TRBJ2-2; 11 positions agree with TRBD2. The V and J ends lost 5 bases and 4 bases, in that order; junction bases with no gene match: 9. Germline lookup yields CDR1 SNHLY and CDR2 FYNNEI. CDR3 length: 17 amino acids. This CDR3 reads CASSPRLAGLSTGELFF. The CDR3, as DNA: TGTGCCAGCAGTCCTAGACTAGCGGGATTATCCACCGGGGAGCTGTTTTTT.

This clone has just a few counts. The chain combines TRBV2 with TRBJ2-3, with 9 bases fitting TRBD2. V dropped 6 bases and J dropped 1; count of bases not matched to a gene: 5. Germline V gene lookup returns CDR1 SNHLY and CDR2 FYNNEI. This CDR3 is built from 15 residues. Here the CDR3 reads CASRDASGGTDTQYF. The CDR3 DNA reads TGTGCCAGCAGGGACGCTAGCGGGGGCACAGATACGCAGTATTTT.

This chain links TRBV13 with TRBJ1-1, with D hard to call. Trimming shortened V by 2 bases and J by 8 bases, and 12 bases separated the two germline ends. CDR1 is PRHDT and CDR2 is FYEKMQ in the germline V gene (reference sequence). The CDR3 is 13 residues long. In DNA, the CDR3 is TGTGCCAGCAGCTTAAGGCAGGAGGTAGAAGCTTTCTTT. Its translation: CASSLRQEVEAFF.

In this sample, this clone turned up a few times. The chain carries TRBV20-1 and TRBJ1-2; 7 nucleotides line up with TRBD1. CDR1 DFQATT and CDR2 SNEGSKA come from the germline V gene (reference sequence). This CDR3 has 10 amino acids. After removal of 6 bases from V and 10 bases from J, the junction contained 5 bases not matched to a gene. In DNA form, the CDR3 reads TGCAGTGCGATCGACAGGGTCTACACCTTC. Translating it yields CSAIDRVYTF.

This clone showed up just a few times. The V gene is TRBV29-1, the J gene TRBJ2-5; D is uncertain. Trimming took off 6 bases at V and 1 base at J, with 15 bases between the two ends. The CDR3 runs 14 residues. Germline CDR1 and CDR2: SQVTM and ANQGSEA. The CDR3 region is CSVATDSSQETQYF. The CDR3 coding sequence is TGCAGCGTGGCCACCGATTCGTCCCAAGAGACCCAGTACTTC.

This clone showed up just a few times. The rearrangement joins TRBV27 to TRBJ1-5, with D possibly TRBD1 on 5 matching bases. From germline, CDR1 is MNHEY and CDR2 SMNVEV (reference sequence). Trimming left V 2 bases short and J 2 bases short, with 16 bases between. The CDR3 sequence is 17 residues long. The CDR3 here is CASSLRPGGLGNQPQHF. The CDR3 DNA follows: TGTGCCAGCAGTTTAAGACCCGGGGGGTTGGGCAATCAGCCCCAGCATTTT.

This clone was counted only a few times. This chain uses TRBV5-6 with TRBJ2-5; 9 nucleotides line up with TRBD1. The CDR3 loop spans 14 amino acids. CDR1 and CDR2 from the germline V gene are SGHDT and YYEEEE. Losses at the gene ends were 4 bases for V and 2 bases for J; bases not matched to a gene: 3. CDR3: CASSKTGGQETQYF. CDR3 sequence (DNA): TGTGCCAGCAGCAAGACAGGGGGACAAGAGACCCAGTACTTC.